These 26 T cell receptor beta chains came from one sample sequenced in a study of response to subunit inactivated influenza vaccine. Using its own MiXCR run on the RT-PCR reads, TCRdb lists one record per CDR3 protein. The sample lists some 550,000 distinct CDR3 sequences; around a quarter were seen once. This sample was shared with a second study, whose subject was T cells expressing NK-cell markers. Per that study: Synthesis of TCR beta cDNA relied on 5'RACE template switching carrying UMIs.

The input for sequencing was CD4+ T cells sorted from PBMCs, taken 11 to 12 days after vaccination. These receptors all come from a man in his forties or fifties who received an inactivated influenza vaccine.

As DNA, the CDR3 is TGTGCCAGCAGTTTAGTGTCCGGACAGAACACCTACGAGCAGTACTTC. Translated: CASSLVSGQNTYEQYF. The chain couples TRBV12-3 or TRBV12-4 to TRBJ2-7; D is perhaps TRBD1 (6 bases). The CDR3 totals 16 residues. Trimming left V 1 base short and J 2 bases short, with 15 bases between.

This sequence joins TRBV28 and TRBJ2-1, with D unresolved. V dropped 2 bases and J dropped 6 bases, with 14 bases sitting between them. CDR1 and CDR2 (germline): MDHEN, SYDVKM. This CDR3 has 15 residues. DNA of the CDR3: TGTGCCAGCAGTTTAAGCGCCCGATCAGCCAATGAGCAGTTCTTC. As protein: CASSLSARSANEQFF.

This clonotype was seen only a few times. The rearrangement links TRBV30 to TRBJ1-4; 7 nucleotides agree with TRBD1. The CDR3 is 12 residues long. Germline lookup yields CDR1 GTSNPN and CDR2 SVGIG (reference sequence). J was trimmed by 10 bases and V by 6 bases; bases with no gene match: 8. For the CDR3, the DNA is TGTGCCTGTGCACAGGGGTATGGAAAACTGTTTTTT. This translates into CACAQGYGKLFF.

This clonotype was detected only a few times. This CDR3 reads CASSLWGGEETQYF. In nucleotides, the CDR3 is TGTGCCAGCAGTTTATGGGGGGGGGAAGAGACCCAGTACTTC. The genes are TRBV27 and TRBJ2-5; 7 nucleotides align to TRBD2. From germline, CDR1 is MNHEY and CDR2 SMNVEV (reference sequence). This CDR3 is 14 amino acids long. V trimming: 1 base; J trimming: 3 bases; junction bases outside the gene matches: 2.

The genes are TRBV29-1 and TRBJ2-1, with D unclear. This CDR3 spans 10 amino acids. Germline CDR1 is SQVTM and CDR2 is ANQGSEA. Trimming removed 3 bases at V and 9 bases at J, with 6 bases between. The CDR3, as DNA: TGCAGCGTTGATGTTAGTGAGCAGTTCTTC. Its translation: CSVDVSEQFF.

In its sample, this clonotype was seen a few times. The V and J genes are TRBV29-1 and TRBJ2-7; 8 positions agree with TRBD1. The CDR3 covers 12 residues. V shed 7 bases and J 1 base; nucleotides not matched to a gene: 3. CDR1 is SQVTM, CDR2 ANQGSEA, per germline. CDR3 residues: CSGGQGSYEQYF. The CDR3 DNA sequence: TGCAGCGGCGGACAGGGATCCTACGAGCAGTACTTC.

The V gene is TRBV7-9, the J gene TRBJ1-6; 7 nucleotides line up with TRBD1. The CDR3 covers 15 residues. Germline CDR1 SEHNR, CDR2 FQNEAQ (reference sequence). After removal of 2 bases from V and 10 bases from J, the junction contained 8 bases not matched to a gene. Here the CDR3 reads CASSLLRDSGSPLHF. The DNA of the CDR3 is TGTGCCAGCAGCTTACTTCGGGACAGTGGATCACCCCTCCACTTT.

This clonotype showed up many times. This chain uses TRBV12-3 or TRBV12-4 with TRBJ2-7; weak D call: TRBD2 (5 bases). V was shortened by 1 base and J by 2 bases, with 12 bases between the two germline ends. This CDR3 has 15 amino acids. CDR3 sequence: CASSLEGGRTYEQYF. CDR3 nucleotides: TGTGCCAGCAGTTTAGAGGGCGGGCGTACCTACGAGCAGTACTTC.

V and J are TRBV19 and TRBJ2-2; no definite D call. V gave up 4 bases and J gave up 5 bases, with 14 bases separating them. The CDR3 is 15 amino acids. Germline values: CDR1 LNHDA, CDR2 SQIVND (reference sequence). The CDR3 region is CASSRDTLGTGELFF. The CDR3 DNA sequence: TGTGCCAGTAGTAGAGACACCTTGGGGACCGGGGAGCTGTTTTTT.

This clonotype came up a few times. V and J are TRBV15 and TRBJ1-5; D may be TRBD1 (6 bases). Trimming left V 2 bases short and J 2 bases short, with 7 bases between. In germline, CDR1 is LNHNV, CDR2 YYDKDF (reference sequence). The CDR3 runs 14 residues. The CDR3 reads CATSRRQGNQPQHF. In DNA form, the CDR3 reads TGTGCCACCAGCAGAAGACAGGGCAATCAGCCCCAGCATTTT.

This clonotype was found a few times. V gene TRBV12-3 or TRBV12-4 combines with J gene TRBJ2-2; 13 bases are shared with TRBD2. CDR3 length: 16 residues. V was pared by 4 bases and J by 5 bases, with 4 bases of the junction left unmatched. This CDR3 reads CASSWGTSGITGELFF. The CDR3 DNA reads as TGTGCCAGCAGTTGGGGGACTAGCGGGATTACCGGGGAGCTGTTTTTT.

J is TRBJ1-1 and V is TRBV4-3, with D tentatively TRBD1 (6 bases). Germline loops: CDR1 LGHNA, CDR2 YSLEER. The V end was cut by 0 bases, the J end by 5 bases, with 10 bases between. The CDR3 length is 14 residues. CDR3 residues: CASSQDTGRTEAFF. CDR3 sequence (DNA): TGCGCCAGCAGCCAAGACACAGGGAGGACTGAAGCTTTCTTT.

This clonotype was counted only a few times. In nucleotides, the CDR3 is TGTGCCTGGAGAACAGGGTGGGAGGGCACTGAAGCTTTCTTT. Amino acid sequence: CAWRTGWEGTEAFF. V and J are TRBV30 and TRBJ1-1, with a weak D call TRBD1 (6 bases). V was cut by 3 bases and J by 4 bases, with 15 bases left in between. Germline V gene data show CDR1 as GTSNPN and CDR2 as SVGIG (reference sequence). This CDR3 region has 14 residues.

This clonotype was detected a few times. The chain recombines TRBV4-1 with TRBJ2-7; perhaps TRBD1 as D (5 bases). The CDR3 contains 14 residues. CDR1 and CDR2 from the germline V gene are MGHRA and YSYEKL. The V gene lost 2 bases and the J gene lost 1 base, with 9 bases spanning the gap. CDR3 sequence: CASSQPTASYEQYF. The CDR3 nucleotides read TGCGCCAGCAGCCAACCGACAGCTTCCTACGAGCAGTACTTC.

This chain links TRBV24-1 with TRBJ2-5; perhaps TRBD2 as D (6 bases). The germline V and J ends were trimmed by 6 bases and 0 bases, with 7 bases remaining between them. The CDR3 runs 13 residues. CDR1 is KGHDR and CDR2 is SFDVKD in the germline V gene. For the CDR3, the DNA is TGTGCCACCAGTCGGGGGAACCAAGAGACCCAGTACTTC. It is translated as CATSRGNQETQYF.

This clonotype was seen a few times. This chain connects TRBV10-3 to TRBJ2-3; 8 nucleotides line up with TRBD2. Germline V gives CDR1 ENHRY, CDR2 SYGVKD. Trimming took 5 bases from V and 0 from J; bases not matched to a gene: 1. The CDR3 is 14 residues long. The CDR3 is CAISLAGSTDTQYF. The CDR3 coding sequence is TGTGCCATCAGTTTAGCGGGAAGCACAGATACGCAGTATTTT.

The chain is built from TRBV18 and TRBJ2-1; unclear D gene. The CDR3 covers 16 residues. From germline, CDR1 is KGHSH and CDR2 LQKENI. The V end was cut by 3 bases, the J end by 1 base, with 13 bases between. The CDR3 nucleotides are TGTGCCAGCTCACCCGGATTCCCCCCGTCCTACAATGAGCAGTTCTTC. This translates into CASSPGFPPSYNEQFF.

The chain is built from TRBV6-1 and TRBJ2-7, with TRBD1 identical over 9 bases. From germline, CDR1 is MNHNS and CDR2 SASEGT. J was trimmed by 7 bases and V by 2 bases; bases with no gene match: 6. This CDR3 is built from 14 residues. The CDR3 region has the DNA TGTGCCAGCAGTGAATCCGGACAGGGGTTAGAGCAGTACTTC. It codes for CASSESGQGLEQYF.

The chain combines TRBV12-3 or TRBV12-4 with TRBJ1-4; weak D call: TRBD1 (5 bases). This CDR3 comprises 13 residues. Trimming shortened V by 7 bases and J by 6 bases, and 12 bases separated the two germline ends. The CDR3 DNA sequence: TGTGCCAGCACGGGGGGTCGCTATGAAAAACTGTTTTTT. Translating it yields CASTGGRYEKLFF.

This chain joins TRBV4-2 and TRBJ2-1, with TRBD1 matching 10 bases. The CDR3 length is 16 residues. Germline V gene sequence: CDR1 LGHNA, CDR2 YNFKEQ. The J segment lost 9 bases and the V segment lost 4 bases, leaving 12 bases of the junction unmatched. CDR3 region: CASSRDLGQGYREQFF. The CDR3 DNA reads as TGTGCCAGCAGCCGGGACCTGGGACAGGGGTATCGTGAGCAGTTCTTC.

The chain has TRBV7-2 and TRBJ2-2; TRBD2 matches at 8 bases. This CDR3 is built from 17 residues. Germline values: CDR1 SGHTA, CDR2 FQGNSA. With V trimmed by 3 bases and J by 4 bases, 10 bases remained unmatched. As DNA, the CDR3 is TGTGCCAGCAGCTTGAGGGGCGGGAGGTCGGGCACCGGGGAGCTGTTTTTT. This encodes CASSLRGGRSGTGELFF. The variable domain in full, with the rest retrieved from reference TRBV7-2 and TRBJ2-2, is GAGVSQSPSNKVTEKGKDVELRCDPISGHTALYWYRQSLGQGLEFLIYFQGNSAPDKSGLPSDRFSAERTGGSVSTLTIQRTQQEDSAVYLCASSLRGGRSGTGELFFGEGSRLTVL.

The rearrangement uses TRBV4-3 and TRBJ1-1; 8 bases agree with TRBD1. This CDR3 is built from 15 residues. Germline V gene sequence: CDR1 LGHNA, CDR2 YSLEER. V was clipped by 1 base and J by 7 bases; unmatched bases: 8. In DNA form, the CDR3 reads TGCGCCAGCAGCCAAGGTGTGGCCGGGACAGGTGAAGCTTTCTTT. It yields the protein CASSQGVAGTGEAFF.

At least ten counts were recorded for this clonotype. The chain links TRBV7-2 to TRBJ2-2, with D possibly called TRBD1 or TRBD2 (7 bases each). Trimming left V 3 bases short and J 4 bases short, with 9 bases between. CDR1 is SGHTA, CDR2 FQGNSA, per germline. The CDR3 contains 14 residues. The CDR3 region has the DNA TGTGCCAGCAGCTTCAGGGGGGGCACCGGGGAGCTGTTTTTT. This codes for CASSFRGGTGELFF.

The chain links TRBV7-2 to TRBJ2-2; 7 bases are a match to TRBD1. The CDR3 runs to 19 residues. V lost 0 bases, J lost 0 bases, and 10 bases stayed unmatched. Germline lookup yields CDR1 SGHTA and CDR2 FQGNSA. The CDR3 is CASSLALQGKGSNTGELFF. The CDR3 nucleotides read TGTGCCAGCAGCTTAGCGCTACAGGGGAAAGGTTCGAACACCGGGGAGCTGTTTTTT. The full variable domain, with the rest looked up from reference TRBV7-2 and TRBJ2-2, is GAGVSQSPSNKVTEKGKDVELRCDPISGHTALYWYRQSLGQGLEFLIYFQGNSAPDKSGLPSDRFSAERTGGSVSTLTIQRTQQEDSAVYLCASSLALQGKGSNTGELFFGEGSRLTVL.

This clonotype has just a few counts. The V and J genes are TRBV6-1 and TRBJ1-1; D gene unclear. This CDR3 spans 14 amino acids. The V end was cut by 5 bases, the J end by 6 bases, with 16 bases between. Germline values: CDR1 MNHNS, CDR2 SASEGT. The CDR3 reads CASSRLQSYAEAFF. The CDR3 DNA follows: TGTGCCAGCAGTCGACTCCAATCGTACGCTGAAGCTTTCTTT.

This chain uses TRBV20-1 with TRBJ2-6; possible D gene TRBD2, 5 bases. Trimming cost V 3 bases and J 0 bases, with 9 bases left between them. This CDR3 has 15 residues. Germline assignment: CDR1 DFQATT and CDR2 SNEGSKA (reference sequence). CDR3 region: CSARGVNSGANVLTF. The CDR3 region has the DNA TGCAGTGCTAGGGGAGTCAACTCTGGGGCCAACGTCCTGACTTTC.